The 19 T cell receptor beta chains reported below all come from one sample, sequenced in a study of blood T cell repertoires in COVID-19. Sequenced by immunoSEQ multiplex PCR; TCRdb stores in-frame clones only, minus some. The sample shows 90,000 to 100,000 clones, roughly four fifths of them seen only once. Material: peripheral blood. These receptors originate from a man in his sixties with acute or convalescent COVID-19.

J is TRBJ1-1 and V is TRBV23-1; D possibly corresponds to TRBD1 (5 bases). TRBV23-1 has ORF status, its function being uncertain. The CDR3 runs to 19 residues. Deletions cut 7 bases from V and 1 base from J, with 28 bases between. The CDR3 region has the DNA TGCGCCAGCAATCGCATGACCCAGGGTTCTCTCCGGACGAACACTGAAGCTTTCTTT. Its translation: CASNRMTQGSLRTNTEAFF.

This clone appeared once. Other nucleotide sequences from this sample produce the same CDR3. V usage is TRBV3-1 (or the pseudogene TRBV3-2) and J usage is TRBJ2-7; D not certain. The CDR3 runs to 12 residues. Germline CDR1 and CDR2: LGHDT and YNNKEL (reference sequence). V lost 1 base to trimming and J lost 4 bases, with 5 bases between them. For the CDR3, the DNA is TGTGCCAGCAGCCAAGTCGTATACGAGCAGTACTTC. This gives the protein CASSQVVYEQYF.

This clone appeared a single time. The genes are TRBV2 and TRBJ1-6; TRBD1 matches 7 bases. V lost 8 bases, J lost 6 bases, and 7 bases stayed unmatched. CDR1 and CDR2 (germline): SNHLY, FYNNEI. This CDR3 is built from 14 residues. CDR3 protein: CASGKTGTNSPLHF. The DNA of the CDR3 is TGTGCCAGCGGTAAGACAGGGACTAATTCACCCCTCCACTTT.

The CDR3 DNA reads TGTGCCATCAGGGGGGACAGGGGAGGGCTCTACGAGCAGTACTTC. Translation: CAIRGDRGGLYEQYF. The chain uses TRBV10-3 and TRBJ2-7, with 10 bases aligning to TRBD1. After removal of 6 bases from V and 3 bases from J, the junction contained 8 bases not matched to a gene. From germline, CDR1 is ENHRY and CDR2 SYGVKD. This CDR3 is built from 15 residues.

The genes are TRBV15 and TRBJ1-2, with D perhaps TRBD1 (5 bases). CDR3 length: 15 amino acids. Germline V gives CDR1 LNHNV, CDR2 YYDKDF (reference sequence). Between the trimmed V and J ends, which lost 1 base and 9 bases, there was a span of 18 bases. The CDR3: CATSRGGREGYRYTF. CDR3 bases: TGTGCCACCAGCAGAGGTGGCAGGGAGGGGTATCGCTACACCTTC.

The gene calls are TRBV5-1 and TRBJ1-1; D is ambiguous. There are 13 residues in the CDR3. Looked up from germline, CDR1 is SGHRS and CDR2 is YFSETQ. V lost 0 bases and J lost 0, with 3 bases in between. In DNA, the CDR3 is TGCGCCAGCAGCTTGGCCGTGAACACTGAAGCTTTCTTT. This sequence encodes CASSLAVNTEAFF.

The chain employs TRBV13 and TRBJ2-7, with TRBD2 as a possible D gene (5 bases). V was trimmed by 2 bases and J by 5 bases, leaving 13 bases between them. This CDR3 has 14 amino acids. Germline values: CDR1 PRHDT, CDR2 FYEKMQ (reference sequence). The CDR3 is CASSLKLVLNEQYF. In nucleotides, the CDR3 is TGTGCCAGCAGCTTAAAACTAGTACTGAACGAGCAGTACTTC.

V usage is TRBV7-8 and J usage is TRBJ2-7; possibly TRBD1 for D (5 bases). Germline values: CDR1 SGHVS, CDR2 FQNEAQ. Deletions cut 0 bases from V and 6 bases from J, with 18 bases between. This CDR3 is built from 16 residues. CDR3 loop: CASSLADVTVRSEQYF. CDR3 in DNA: TGTGCCAGCAGCTTAGCGGACGTGACAGTGAGATCCGAGCAGTACTTC.

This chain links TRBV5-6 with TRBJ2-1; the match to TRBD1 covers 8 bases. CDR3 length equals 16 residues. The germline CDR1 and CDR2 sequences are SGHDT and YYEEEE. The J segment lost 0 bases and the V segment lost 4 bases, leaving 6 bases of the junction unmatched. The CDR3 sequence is CASSPGQGYSYNEQFF. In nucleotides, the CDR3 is TGTGCCAGCAGCCCTGGACAGGGATACTCCTACAATGAGCAGTTCTTC.

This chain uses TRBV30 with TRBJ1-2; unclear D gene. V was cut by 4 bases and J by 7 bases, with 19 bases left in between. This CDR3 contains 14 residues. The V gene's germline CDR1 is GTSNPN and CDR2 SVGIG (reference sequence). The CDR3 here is CAWIELGRRSGYTF. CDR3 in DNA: TGTGCCTGGATAGAACTTGGCAGACGGAGTGGCTACACCTTC.

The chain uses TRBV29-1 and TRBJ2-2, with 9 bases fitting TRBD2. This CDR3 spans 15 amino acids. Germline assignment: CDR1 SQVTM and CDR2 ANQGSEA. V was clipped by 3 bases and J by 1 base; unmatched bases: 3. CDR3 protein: CSVEIAGENTGELFF. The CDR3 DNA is TGCAGCGTTGAGATAGCGGGGGAGAACACCGGGGAGCTGTTTTTT.

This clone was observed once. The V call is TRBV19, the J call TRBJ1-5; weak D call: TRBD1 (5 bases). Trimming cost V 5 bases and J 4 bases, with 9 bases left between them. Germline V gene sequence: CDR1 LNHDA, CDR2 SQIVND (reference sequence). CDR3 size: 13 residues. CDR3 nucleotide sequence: TGTGCCAGTAGTGGGGCCTGGAATCAGCCCCAGCATTTT. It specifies CASSGAWNQPQHF. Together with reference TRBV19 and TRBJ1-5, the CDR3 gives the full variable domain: DGGITQSPKYLFRKEGQNVTLSCEQNLNHDAMYWYRQDPGQGLRLIYYSQIVNDFQKGDIAEGYSVSREKKESFPLTVTSAQKNPTAFYLCASSGAWNQPQHFGDGTRLSIL.

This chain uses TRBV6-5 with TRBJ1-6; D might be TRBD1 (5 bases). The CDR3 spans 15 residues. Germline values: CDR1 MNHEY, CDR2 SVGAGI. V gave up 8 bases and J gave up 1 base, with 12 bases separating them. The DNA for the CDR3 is TGTGCCAGCCACTCAGGGTATTCCTATAATTCACCCCTCCACTTT. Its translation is CASHSGYSYNSPLHF.

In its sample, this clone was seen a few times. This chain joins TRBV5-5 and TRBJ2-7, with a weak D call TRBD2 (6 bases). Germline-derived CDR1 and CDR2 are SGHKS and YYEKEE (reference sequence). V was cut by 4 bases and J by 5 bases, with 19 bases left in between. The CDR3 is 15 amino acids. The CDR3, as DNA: TGTGCCAGCAGCACGGGACTGCAGAGGGTCAACGAGCAGTACTTC. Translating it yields CASSTGLQRVNEQYF.

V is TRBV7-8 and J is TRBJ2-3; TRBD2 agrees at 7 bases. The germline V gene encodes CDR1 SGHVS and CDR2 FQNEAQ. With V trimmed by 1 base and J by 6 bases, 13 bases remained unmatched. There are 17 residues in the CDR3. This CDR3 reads CASSLEAVRGGRDTQYF. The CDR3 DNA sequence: TGTGCCAGCAGCTTAGAGGCGGTGCGCGGGGGAAGGGATACGCAGTATTTT.

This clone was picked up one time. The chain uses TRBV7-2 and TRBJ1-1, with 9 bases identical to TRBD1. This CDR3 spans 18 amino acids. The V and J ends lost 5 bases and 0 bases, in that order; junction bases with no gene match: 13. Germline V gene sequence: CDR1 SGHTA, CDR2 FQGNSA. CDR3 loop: CASSPLPIGQGLNTEAFF. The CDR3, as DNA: TGTGCCAGCAGCCCCTTACCTATCGGACAGGGGCTGAACACTGAAGCTTTCTTT.

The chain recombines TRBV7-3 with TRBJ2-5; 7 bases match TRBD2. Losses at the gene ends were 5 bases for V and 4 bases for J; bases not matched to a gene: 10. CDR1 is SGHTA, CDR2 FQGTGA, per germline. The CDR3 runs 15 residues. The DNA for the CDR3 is TGTGCCAGCAGCCCCACGGGGGGAGGAGGAGAGACCCAGTACTTC. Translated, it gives CASSPTGGGGETQYF.

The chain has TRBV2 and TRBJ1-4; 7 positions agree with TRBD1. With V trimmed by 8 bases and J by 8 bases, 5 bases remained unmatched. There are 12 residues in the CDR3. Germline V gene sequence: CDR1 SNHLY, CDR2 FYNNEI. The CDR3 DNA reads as TGTGCCAGCTATACAGGGGAGGAAAAACTGTTTTTT. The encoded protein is CASYTGEEKLFF.

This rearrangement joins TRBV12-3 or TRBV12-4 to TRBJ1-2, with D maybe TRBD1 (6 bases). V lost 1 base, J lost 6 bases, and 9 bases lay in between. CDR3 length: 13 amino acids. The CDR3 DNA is TGTGCCAGCAGTTTAGGGACAGTTGATGGCTACACCTTC. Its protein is CASSLGTVDGYTF.